This T cell receptor beta chain was sequenced during a study of CD8 T cells in Susac syndrome. The multiple sclerosis controls, all treatment-naive patients, had relapsing-remitting disease that was stable or active. It was negative isolation that provided the CD8+ and CD4+ T cells, whereas TEMRA cells were enriched by FACS. The V gene's germline CDR1 is SGDLS and CDR2 YYNGEE. The CDR3 length is 15 residues. The ends were cut back, 0 bases at V and 2 bases at J, with 12 bases in the middle. Roughly 0.5 to 1 ug RNA was reverse transcribed with random hexamers. immunoSEQ multiplex PCR amplified TCR beta CDR3 across 54 Vbeta, 13 Jbeta. TCRdb re-derived calls from the immunoSEQ multiplex PCR reads in MiXCR, one entry per CDR3 protein. The data show over 130,000 distinct CDR3 sequences, approximately 95% seen once.

The origin of this receptor is a human donor with multiple sclerosis. The chain carries TRBV9 and TRBJ2-7, with D maybe TRBD2 (5 bases). The sequencing input was CD4+ T cells from PBMCs. As DNA, the CDR3 is TGTGCCAGCAGCGTAGGAGGAGGTCCAGCCTACGAGCAGTACTTC. This translates into CASSVGGGPAYEQYF.